This is a list of T cell receptor beta chains from one sample in a study of blood T cells in healthy people across ages. TCRdb reprocessed the 5' RACE reads via MiXCR and lists one record per CDR3 protein. This repertoire shows around 2 million distinct CDR3 sequences, around 40% found once; its top ten account for 23%. The sample consisted of blood. These receptors all stem from a human donor in good health. The CDR3 runs from the conserved cysteine through the conserved F or W. D genes are given only for firm matches. Clone size appears in some rows only: once, few, many, or a class for an expanded clone.

abundance | j_gene | d_gene | v_gene | CDR3nt | CDR3aa
. | TRBJ2-3 | . | TRBV20-1 | TGCAGTGCTAGAGATGGGGGCCCCACAGATACGCAGTATTTT | CSARDGGPTDTQYF
. | TRBJ2-1 | . | TRBV3-1 | TGTGCCAGCAGCCCCGCGGTTACCTACAATGAGCAGTTCTTC | CASSPAVTYNEQFF
once | TRBJ2-1 | . | TRBV15 | TGTGCCACCAGCCAACAATGGGGCGTAAATGAGCAGTTCTTC | CATSQQWGVNEQFF
. | TRBJ2-3 | . | TRBV11-2 | TGTGCCAGCAGCGTCCGGGTCCCAGGGACAGATACGCAGTATTTT | CASSVRVPGTDTQYF
. | TRBJ1-1 | . | TRBV11-1 | TGTGCCAGCAGCCTCGCGGGGGGCGCGTCTGAAGCTTTCTTT | CASSLAGGASEAFF
. | TRBJ1-1 | . | TRBV7-2 | TGTGCCAGCAGCTTAGATAGGGTTGGGACTGAAGCTTTCTTT | CASSLDRVGTEAFF
few | TRBJ1-1 | . | TRBV7-9 | TGTGCCAGCAGGCAAAAATCCCAGGCGGGGACTGAAGCTTTCTTT | CASRQKSQAGTEAFF
few | TRBJ2-1 | TRBD2 | TRBV4-2 | TGTGCCAGCAGCCATGGCGGGACTAGCCCCTACAATGAGCAGTTCTTC | CASSHGGTSPYNEQFF
few | TRBJ1-4 | . | TRBV7-6 | TGTGCCAGCAGCCCTCGAACTAATGAAAAACTGTTTTTT | CASSPRTNEKLFF
few | TRBJ2-1 | . | TRBV29-1 | TGCAGCGTTGAAGGAGGCAGCCACGGGCCCTACAATGAGCAGTTCTTC | CSVEGGSHGPYNEQFF
. | TRBJ1-2 | . | TRBV2 | TGTGCCAGCAGTGAAGGACGGGTCGGGGTAAACTATGGCTACACCTTC | CASSEGRVGVNYGYTF
few | TRBJ1-4 | TRBD1 | TRBV6-5 | TGTGCCAGCAGTTCCCTCAGGACAGGGGGCGGGGAAAAACTGTTTTTT | CASSSLRTGGGEKLFF
. | TRBJ2-7 | . | TRBV7-8 | TGTGCCAGCAGCCCCCCCCCGGGACGGAGAGGTCACGAGCAGTACTTC | CASSPPPGRRGHEQYF
. | TRBJ2-1 | . | TRBV6-2/TRBV6-3 | TGTGCCAGCAGTTGTGCCAGCTCCTACAATGAGCAGTTCTTC | CASSCASSYNEQFF
. | TRBJ2-3 | . | TRBV20-1 | TGCAGTGCGCAACTAATAACCGCCGGGGCCATGAGGGTCCCAGATACGCAGTATTTT | CSAQLITAGAMRVPDTQYF
. | TRBJ2-2 | TRBD1 | TRBV4-1 | TGCGCCAGCAGCCCCTGGACAGGGTCCAACACCGGGGAGCTGTTTTTT | CASSPWTGSNTGELFF